This T cell receptor (beta chain) stems from a study of T cells in tumors after PD-1 blockade. Study-wide background: Some patients also took daily vismodegib 150 mg during anti-PD-1 treatment.

The CDR3 totals 12 residues. Trimming took 6 bases from V and 1 from J, leaving 6 bases between them. Germline CDR1 is KGHSH and CDR2 is LQKENI. Produced via immunoSEQ multiplex PCR; TCRdb's table is partial and in-frame only. The sample contains roughly 3,900 clones, approximately 67% of which appear only once. In its sample, this clone was seen a few times. Template: tumor biopsy or peripheral blood genomic DNA, roughly 550-6,500 ng per sample. The sequence came from a human donor with basal cell carcinoma. This rearrangement joins TRBV18 to TRBJ1-2; no clear D. Material: tumor tissue, obtained before anti-PD-1 treatment. CDR3 sequence: CASSLDNYGYTF. DNA of the CDR3: TGTGCCAGCTCCCTCGATAACTATGGCTACACCTTC.